This note documents a single TCR beta chain sequence. Its antigen is still unknown. The data originate from a study of naive and memory T cell subsets. Two oligonucleotides, mixed equimolar, formed the beta constant-region primer covering TRBC1 and TRBC2. Nested alpha and beta constant-region primers with the SP2 primer drove four PCR rounds on ligated cDNA. TCRdb processed the UMI-ligation and nested PCR reads anew with MiXCR; each CDR3 protein has one entry. The table has just over 80,000 distinct CDR3 sequences, approximately 9.2% seen once. V was cut by 3 bases and J by 6 bases, with 9 bases left in between. This CDR3 has 12 amino acids. Cells stained for CD3, CD4, CD8, CD45RA and CD27 were sorted into four subsets. Study-wide results and limits: Diversity fell and Gini index rose from naive through CM, EM, EMRA.

Sequencing was performed on naive CD8+ T cells from blood. This TCR derives from a human donor in good health. The chain joins TRBV12-3 or TRBV12-4 to TRBJ2-7; D unresolved. The CDR3 reads CASSFIFVEQYF. The CDR3 DNA reads TGTGCCAGCAGTTTCATATTTGTCGAGCAGTACTTC.